The 10 T cell receptor beta chains presented below share a single source sample, sequenced in a study of CD8 T cells in ankylosing spondylitis (dated by TCRdb to 2016 to 2017). What these receptors recognize is not known. Library preparation employed 5' RACE. The listed sequencing device is Illumina HiSeq 2500. In TCRdb, the public reads were trimmed at Q25 with fastp and aligned with MiXCR, with productive beta chains retained. Records with the same CDR3 protein are collapsed into one entry carrying the most frequent genes and DNA. The table for this sample lists fewer than 550,000 distinct CDR3 sequences; roughly 5.3% of them were counted only once. Of the sample, 3% to 4.5% is held by the ten largest clones. Study-wide conclusions, independent of this receptor: A TCR beta motif made up of eight highly homologous amino acid variants appeared to be characteristic of blood from ankylosing spondylitis patients.

The sequenced sample was blood, either unsorted or a sorted T cell fraction (not recorded which). The origin of the receptors is a male donor with ankylosing spondylitis.

This clonotype appeared a few times. The chain carries TRBV7-2 and TRBJ2-1, with 9 bases fitting TRBD2. The CDR3 has 14 residues. V was pared by 8 bases and J by 15 bases, with 17 bases of the junction left unmatched. The germline gives CDR1 SGHTA, CDR2 FQGNSA. CDR3 in amino acids: CASRVGTNSGSGFF. CDR3 bases: TGTGCCAGCCGAGTCGGGACGAATAGCGGGAGCGGGTTCTTC.

The table lists this clonotype with many counts. The gene calls are TRBV12-3 or TRBV12-4 and TRBJ2-5, with TRBD1 identical over 7 bases. Trimming cost V 6 bases and J 1 base; bases outside gene matches: 11. The CDR3 runs to 16 residues. Here the CDR3 reads CASRVTGADPQETQYF. The CDR3 nucleotides read TGTGCCAGCAGGGTCACAGGGGCCGACCCCCAAGAGACCCAGTACTTC.

This clonotype was seen ten or more times. This chain connects TRBV29-1 to TRBJ2-7; the D gene could be TRBD1 or TRBD2 (5 bases each). Germline CDR1 is SQVTM and CDR2 is ANQGSEA. This CDR3 contains 14 residues. Trimming pared 4 bases from V and 6 bases from J, leaving 19 bases between. This CDR3 reads CSVGFFGRAGEQYF. CDR3 nucleotide sequence: TGCAGCGTTGGCTTTTTCGGCAGGGCGGGCGAGCAGTACTTC.

This clonotype was counted many times. This chain uses TRBV29-1 with TRBJ2-1; TRBD1 is a possible D gene (6 bases). The germline CDR1 and CDR2 sequences are SQVTM and ANQGSEA. Between the trimmed V and J ends, which lost 7 bases and 0 bases, there was a span of 19 bases. CDR3 length equals 16 residues. CDR3 sequence: CSAMTHRVPSYNEQFF. DNA for the CDR3: TGCAGCGCCATGACCCACAGGGTACCCTCCTACAATGAGCAGTTCTTC.

This clonotype was seen repeatedly, ten times or more. The rearrangement joins TRBV11-2 to TRBJ2-5, with 13 bases identical to TRBD2. The trim removed 3 bases at V and 1 base at J, leaving 17 bases unmatched. In germline, CDR1 is SGHAT, CDR2 FQNNGV. This CDR3 contains 21 residues. CDR3 amino acids: CASSFISRTSGGLITQETQYF. The CDR3 bases are TGTGCCAGCAGCTTTATTAGCAGGACTAGCGGGGGATTAATAACCCAAGAGACCCAGTACTTC.

This clonotype has more than one count but fewer than ten. One junction end does not reproduce the germline sequence, and a read error may be involved. The chain employs TRBV5-5 and TRBJ2-7; a weak D match, TRBD1 (6 bases). CDR1 SGHKS and CDR2 YYEKEE come from the germline V gene (reference sequence). The CDR3 loop spans 14 amino acids. Written as DNA, the CDR3 is TGTGCCATCAGCCCAGGACAGAGATCCTACGAGCAGTACTTC. This codes for CAISPGQRSYEQYF.

This clonotype was counted only a few times. The chain has TRBV7-2 and TRBJ2-5, with 8 bases aligning to TRBD1. V lost 5 bases and J lost 7; bases outside the gene matches: 12. The CDR3 is 15 residues long. Germline V gene sequence: CDR1 SGHTA, CDR2 FQGNSA. This chain's CDR3 is CASSEDRVAVGTQYF. CDR3 DNA: TGTGCCAGCAGCGAGGACAGGGTGGCGGTCGGGACCCAGTACTTC.

The CDR3 DNA is TGTGCCACCAGCAGAGTCGCTAGCGGGGTAGGAGAGACCCAGTACTTC. This encodes CATSRVASGVGETQYF. The chain links TRBV15 to TRBJ2-5; 9 bases agree with TRBD2. Germline V gene sequence: CDR1 LNHNV, CDR2 YYDKDF (reference sequence). The V segment lost 1 base and the J segment 4 bases; nucleotides outside the gene matches: 7. This CDR3 is 16 amino acids long.

Many counts were recorded for this clonotype. The chain has TRBV27 and TRBJ2-2; 8 bases align to TRBD2. There are 15 residues in the CDR3. From germline, CDR1 is MNHEY and CDR2 SMNVEV (reference sequence). Trimming at V came to 6 bases and at J to 9 bases, leaving 12 bases not matched to a gene. The CDR3 DNA reads TGTGCCAGCAGCTCCCCGGGACTAGGGCACCGGGAGCTGTTTTTT. It is translated as CASSSPGLGHRELFF.

This clonotype came up many times. The genes are TRBV7-9 and TRBJ2-5; D ambiguous. The V end was cut by 5 bases, the J end by 5 bases, with 9 bases between. Germline assignment: CDR1 SEHNR and CDR2 FQNEAQ (reference sequence). The CDR3 has 12 residues. The CDR3 sequence is CASSPLFETQYF. The CDR3 nucleotides are TGTGCCAGCAGCCCCCTTTTTGAGACCCAGTACTTC.